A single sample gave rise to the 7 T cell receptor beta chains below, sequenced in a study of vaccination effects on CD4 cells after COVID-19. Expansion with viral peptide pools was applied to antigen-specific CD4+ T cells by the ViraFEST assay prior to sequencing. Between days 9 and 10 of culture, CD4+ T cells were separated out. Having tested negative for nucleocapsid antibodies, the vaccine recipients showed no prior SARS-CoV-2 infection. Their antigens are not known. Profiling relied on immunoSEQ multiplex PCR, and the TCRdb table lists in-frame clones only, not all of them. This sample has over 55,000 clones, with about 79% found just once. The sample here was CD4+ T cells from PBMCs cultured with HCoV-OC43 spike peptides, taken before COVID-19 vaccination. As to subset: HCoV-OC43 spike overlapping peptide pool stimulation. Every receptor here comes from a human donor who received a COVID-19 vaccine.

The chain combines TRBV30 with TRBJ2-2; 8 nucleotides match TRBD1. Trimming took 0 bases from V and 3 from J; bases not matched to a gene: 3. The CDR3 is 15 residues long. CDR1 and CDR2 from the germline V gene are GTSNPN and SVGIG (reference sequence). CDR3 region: CAWSVGQADTGELFF. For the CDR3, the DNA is TGTGCCTGGAGTGTGGGACAGGCGGACACCGGGGAGCTGTTTTTT.

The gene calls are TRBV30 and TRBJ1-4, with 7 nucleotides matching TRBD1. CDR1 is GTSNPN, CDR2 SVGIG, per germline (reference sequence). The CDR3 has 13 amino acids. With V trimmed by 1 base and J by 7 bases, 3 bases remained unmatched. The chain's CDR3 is CAWSGQGGEKLFF. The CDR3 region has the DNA TGTGCCTGGAGTGGACAGGGCGGTGAAAAACTGTTTTTT. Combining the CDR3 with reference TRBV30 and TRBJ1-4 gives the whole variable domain SQTIHQWPATLVQPVGSPLSLECTVEGTSNPNLYWYRQAAGRGLQLLFYSVGIGQISSEVPQNLSASRPQDRQFILSSKKLLLSDSGFYLCAWSGQGGEKLFFGSGTQLSVL.

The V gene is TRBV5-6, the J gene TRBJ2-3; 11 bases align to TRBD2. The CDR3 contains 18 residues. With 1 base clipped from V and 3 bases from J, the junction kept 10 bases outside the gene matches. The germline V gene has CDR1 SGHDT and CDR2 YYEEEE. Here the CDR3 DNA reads TGTGCCAGCAGCTTGTTGGTTCCTAGCGGGGGGTTGACAGATACGCAGTATTTT. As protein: CASSLLVPSGGLTDTQYF. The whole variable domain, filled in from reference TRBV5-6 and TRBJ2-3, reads DAGVTQSPTHLIKTRGQQVTLRCSPKSGHDTVSWYQQALGQGPQFIFQYYEEEERQRGNFPDRFSGHQFPNYSSELNVNALLLGDSALYLCASSLLVPSGGLTDTQYFGPGTRLTVL.

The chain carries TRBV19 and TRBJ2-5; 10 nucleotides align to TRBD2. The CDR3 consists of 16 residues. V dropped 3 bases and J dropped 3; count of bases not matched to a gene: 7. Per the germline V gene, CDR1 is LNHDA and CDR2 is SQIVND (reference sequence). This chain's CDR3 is CASSILAGAIKETQYF. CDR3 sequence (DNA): TGTGCCAGTAGTATTCTAGCGGGGGCCATTAAAGAGACCCAGTACTTC.

The CDR3 DNA sequence: TGTGCCAGCACCAGGGAGGTTTTGGGGCAGTACGTC. Translated: CASTREVLGQYV. The gene calls are TRBV9 and TRBJ2-7; TRBD2 might be the D (6 bases). The CDR3 has 12 residues. V lost 6 bases and J lost 9, with 16 bases in between. Looked up from germline, CDR1 is SGDLS and CDR2 is YYNGEE.

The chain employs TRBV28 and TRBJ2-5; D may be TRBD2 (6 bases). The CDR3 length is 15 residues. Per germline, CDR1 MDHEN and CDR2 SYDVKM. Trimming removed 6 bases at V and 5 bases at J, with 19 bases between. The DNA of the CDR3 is TGTGCCAGCAGATCAGGACTAACACCGCGGGAGACCCAGTACTTC. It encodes CASRSGLTPRETQYF.

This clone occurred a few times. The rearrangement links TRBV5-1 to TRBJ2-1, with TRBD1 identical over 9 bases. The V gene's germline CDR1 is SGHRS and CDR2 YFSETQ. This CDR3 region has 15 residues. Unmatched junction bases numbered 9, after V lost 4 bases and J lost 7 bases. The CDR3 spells CASSPRDRAMNEQFF. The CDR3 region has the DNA TGCGCCAGCAGCCCTCGGGACAGGGCGATGAATGAGCAGTTCTTC. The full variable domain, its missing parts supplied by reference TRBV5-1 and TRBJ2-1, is KAGVTQTPRYLIKTRGQQVTLSCSPISGHRSVSWYQQTPGQGLQFLFEYFSETQRNKGNFPGRFSGRQFSNSRSEMNVSTLELGDSALYLCASSPRDRAMNEQFFGPGTRLTVL.